The 31 T cell receptor beta chains in this list originate from one sample, sequenced in a study of cytomegalovirus exposure and HLA in healthy donors. The PCR made use of 60 Vbeta and 13 Jbeta primers. Clones were sequenced by immunoSEQ multiplex PCR, and TCRdb holds only the in-frame ones, with some missing. The table has roughly 200,000 clones, roughly 78% seen once; the top ten hold 0.6% to 0.7%. What was sequenced was PBMCs. The receptors stem from a boy younger than 18 in good health and CMV-seronegative.

In its sample, this clone was seen a few times. The rearrangement joins TRBV9 to TRBJ2-6; 8 nucleotides line up with TRBD2. Germline V gene lookup returns CDR1 SGDLS and CDR2 YYNGEE. V trimming: 3 bases; J trimming: 1 base; junction bases outside the gene matches: 9. The CDR3 is made up of 18 amino acids. The DNA for the CDR3 is TGTGCCAGCAGCGCGCCGACTAGCGTTAGGTCTGGGGCCAACGTCCTGACTTTC. It yields the protein CASSAPTSVRSGANVLTF. Filled out from reference TRBV9 and TRBJ2-6, the complete variable domain reads DSGVTQTPKHLITATGQRVTLRCSPRSGDLSVYWYQQSLDQGLQFLIQYYNGEERAKGNILERFSAQQFPDLHSELNLSSLELGDSALYFCASSAPTSVRSGANVLTFGAGSRLTVL.

Notes on this clone: The sample carries other DNA sequences with the same CDR3. The gene calls are TRBV29-1 and TRBJ1-1; weak D call: TRBD1 (5 bases). With 0 bases removed from V and 4 bases from J, the gap between germline ends came to 9 bases. Looked up from germline, CDR1 is SQVTM and CDR2 is ANQGSEA. The CDR3 has 13 residues. The CDR3 protein is CSVEEGGGTEAFF. The CDR3 DNA reads as TGCAGCGTTGAAGAGGGGGGGGGCACTGAAGCTTTCTTT.

Regarding this clone: A read error may account for a junction end that differs from germline. The V and J genes are TRBV7-7 and TRBJ2-1; TRBD1 might be the D (6 bases). The CDR3 consists of 14 residues. From germline, CDR1 is SSHAT and CDR2 FNYEAQ (reference sequence). This chain's CDR3 is CASSLAGAVNEQFF. The CDR3 coding sequence is TGTGCTAGCAGCTTAGCAGGGGCGGTCAATGAGCAGTTCTTC.

The chain joins TRBV7-8 to TRBJ2-2; D remains ambiguous. Trimming left V 2 bases short and J 6 bases short, with 10 bases between. The CDR3 loop spans 14 amino acids. Per the germline V gene, CDR1 is SGHVS and CDR2 is FQNEAQ. The CDR3 protein is CASSLLLFPGELFF. The CDR3 DNA reads TGTGCCAGCAGCTTACTCCTTTTTCCCGGGGAGCTGTTTTTT. Variable domain in full (rest from reference TRBV7-8 and TRBJ2-2): GAGVSQSPRYKVAKRGQDVALRCDPISGHVSLFWYQQALGQGPEFLTYFQNEAQLDKSGLPSDRFFAERPEGSVSTLKIQRTQQEDSAVYLCASSLLLFPGELFFGEGSRLTVL.

The J gene is TRBJ2-5, the V gene TRBV4-3, with a possible D match to TRBD2 (6 bases). The CDR3 contains 18 residues. Germline V CDR1 and CDR2: LGHNA, YSLEER. The ends were cut back, 1 base at V and 0 bases at J, with 18 bases in the middle. The DNA for the CDR3 is TGCGCCAGCAGCCAAGGGGGGGAGGCAGGGCGGTACCAAGAGACCCAGTACTTC. Translation gives CASSQGGEAGRYQETQYF.

The rearrangement links TRBV11-2 to TRBJ2-1; 7 bases are shared with TRBD2. V gave up 1 base and J gave up 7 bases; unmatched junction bases: 4. Germline loops: CDR1 SGHAT, CDR2 FQNNGV. The length of the CDR3 is 14 residues. The CDR3 spells CASSLAAGDNEQFF. The CDR3 DNA is TGTGCCAGCAGCTTAGCGGCGGGAGATAATGAGCAGTTCTTC.

This chain uses TRBV27 with TRBJ1-2, with D possibly TRBD1 on 5 matching bases. The CDR3 length is 13 residues. Germline CDR1 MNHEY, CDR2 SMNVEV (reference sequence). V was cut by 0 bases and J by 8 bases, with 10 bases left in between. CDR3 protein: CASSLSGTRGYTF. CDR3 nucleotide sequence: TGTGCCAGCAGTTTATCGGGGACTCGGGGCTACACCTTC.

This chain links TRBV5-4 with TRBJ1-1; TRBD1 might be the D (5 bases). The germline V gene encodes CDR1 SGHNT and CDR2 YYREEE (reference sequence). This CDR3 region has 13 residues. Trimming took 2 bases from V and 5 from J, leaving 10 bases between them. The CDR3 protein is CASSLQVRTEAFF. DNA for the CDR3: TGTGCCAGCAGCTTACAGGTGAGGACTGAAGCTTTCTTT.

This clone was counted only a few times. This rearrangement joins TRBV2 to TRBJ1-5; no reliable D call. CDR1 SNHLY and CDR2 FYNNEI come from the germline V gene. The CDR3 length is 14 residues. V was trimmed by 5 bases and J by 0 bases, leaving 8 bases between them. For the CDR3, the DNA is TGTGCCAGCAGTAAGGAGAATAGCAATCAGCCCCAGCATTTT. It codes for CASSKENSNQPQHF.

Concerning this clone itself: Other DNA sequences in the same sample also yield this CDR3. The V call is TRBV5-1, the J call TRBJ2-3; tentatively, D is TRBD1 (5 bases). Germline CDR1 is SGHRS and CDR2 is YFSETQ. The CDR3 loop spans 13 amino acids. V was shortened by 3 bases and J by 5 bases, with 10 bases between the two germline ends. CDR3 sequence reads: CASSSVTGDTQYF. The CDR3, as DNA: TGCGCCAGCAGCTCGGTTACAGGAGATACGCAGTATTTT.

The chain recombines TRBV5-1 with TRBJ1-2, with D possibly TRBD1 on 6 matching bases. V lost 0 bases and J lost 8, with 17 bases in between. Germline CDR1 reads SGHRS; CDR2 reads YFSETQ. The CDR3 runs to 15 residues. This CDR3 reads CASSLAQVQGSGYTF. CDR3 coding DNA: TGCGCCAGCAGCTTGGCCCAGGTACAGGGAAGCGGCTACACCTTC.

The chain couples TRBV19 to TRBJ1-2; maybe TRBD1 (6 bases). Trimming shortened V by 2 bases and J by 3 bases, and 13 bases separated the two germline ends. The CDR3 is 15 amino acids. Germline loops: CDR1 LNHDA, CDR2 SQIVND (reference sequence). CDR3 sequence (DNA): TGTGCCAGTAGTATACGGGCAGGGGCGGACTATGGCTACACCTTC. Encoded protein: CASSIRAGADYGYTF.

In this sample, this clone turned up once. The rearrangement links TRBV6-5 to TRBJ1-4; the match to TRBD1 covers 7 bases. Germline CDR1 reads MNHEY; CDR2 reads SVGAGI. The V segment lost 3 bases and the J segment 7 bases; nucleotides outside the gene matches: 5. The CDR3 consists of 14 residues. CDR3 protein: CASSYGQGVEKLFF. CDR3 DNA sequence: TGTGCCAGCAGTTATGGGCAGGGGGTTGAAAAACTGTTTTTT.

This chain joins TRBV10-3 and TRBJ1-1; 9 bases match TRBD1. The CDR3 is 15 amino acids. J lost 0 bases, V lost 2 bases, and 1 base had no gene match. Germline V gene lookup returns CDR1 ENHRY and CDR2 SYGVKD. CDR3 sequence: CAISEGQGLNTEAFF. CDR3 DNA sequence: TGTGCCATCAGTGAGGGACAGGGGCTGAACACTGAAGCTTTCTTT.

This chain joins TRBV6-1 and TRBJ1-1; possibly TRBD1 for D (6 bases). The CDR3 runs to 14 residues. CDR1 MNHNS and CDR2 SASEGT come from the germline V gene. V was cut by 6 bases and J by 0 bases, with 11 bases left in between. CDR3: CASSPQGLNTEAFF. The DNA of the CDR3 is TGTGCCAGCAGCCCCCAGGGGTTGAACACTGAAGCTTTCTTT.

J is TRBJ1-4 and V is TRBV2, with D unresolved. Deletions cut 1 base from V and 0 bases from J, with 6 bases between. This CDR3 is 15 amino acids long. From germline, CDR1 is SNHLY and CDR2 FYNNEI. Here the CDR3 DNA reads TGTGCCAGCAGTGAAGGTTATTCAACTAATGAAAAACTGTTTTTT. This gives the protein CASSEGYSTNEKLFF.

The rearrangement links TRBV7-6 to TRBJ2-5; D is unclear. Per germline, CDR1 SGHVS and CDR2 FNYEAQ. Trimming removed 5 bases from V and 1 base from J, with 14 bases in between. This CDR3 is built from 15 residues. The CDR3, as DNA: TGTGCCAGCAGCAGTAGCAGATGGATCCAAGAGACCCAGTACTTC. Its protein is CASSSSRWIQETQYF.

This chain joins TRBV7-3 and TRBJ2-5, with D tentatively TRBD1 (6 bases). Trimming took off 2 bases at V and 4 bases at J, with 20 bases between the two ends. This CDR3 is built from 17 residues. Germline values: CDR1 SGHTA, CDR2 FQGTGA. The CDR3 region has the DNA TGTGCCAGCAGCTTAGGTCCTGCAGGGGACCTTGTAGAGACCCAGTACTTC. The encoded protein is CASSLGPAGDLVETQYF. Full variable domain (rest looked up from reference TRBV7-3 and TRBJ2-5): GAGVSQTPSNKVTEKGKYVELRCDPISGHTALYWYRQSLGQGPEFLIYFQGTGAADDSGLPNDRFFAVRPEGSVSTLKIQRTERGDSAVYLCASSLGPAGDLVETQYFGPGTRLLVL.

The CDR3 loop reads CASIADRTYGYTF. The CDR3 nucleotides are TGTGCCAGCATCGCGGACAGGACCTATGGCTACACCTTC. The rearrangement uses TRBV28 and TRBJ1-2; 7 bases map to TRBD1. The CDR3 extends over 13 amino acids. In germline, CDR1 is MDHEN, CDR2 SYDVKM. J lost 4 bases, V lost 7 bases, and 6 bases had no gene match.

The genes are TRBV9 and TRBJ2-6; tentatively, D is TRBD2 (7 bases). Between the trimmed V and J ends, which lost 7 bases and 1 base, there was a span of 9 bases. The CDR3 totals 14 residues. Germline V gene sequence: CDR1 SGDLS, CDR2 YYNGEE. The DNA of the CDR3 is TGTGCCAGCGAGGGGGGGTCTGGGGCCAACGTCCTGACTTTC. Its protein is CASEGGSGANVLTF.

This clone was counted between two and nine times. The same CDR3 arises from other DNA sequences in this sample as well. J is TRBJ1-2 and V is TRBV19; D ambiguous. Trimming pared 0 bases from V and 2 bases from J, leaving 7 bases between. CDR3 length equals 14 residues. Germline loops: CDR1 LNHDA, CDR2 SQIVND (reference sequence). Here the CDR3 reads CASSIDPQNYGYTF. DNA of the CDR3: TGTGCCAGTAGTATAGATCCGCAGAACTATGGCTACACCTTC. The whole variable domain, filled in from reference TRBV19 and TRBJ1-2, reads DGGITQSPKYLFRKEGQNVTLSCEQNLNHDAMYWYRQDPGQGLRLIYYSQIVNDFQKGDIAEGYSVSREKKESFPLTVTSAQKNPTAFYLCASSIDPQNYGYTFGSGTRLTVV.

The V call is TRBV6-5, the J call TRBJ2-7; D is possibly TRBD1 (6 bases). V was trimmed by 2 bases and J by 7 bases, leaving 18 bases between them. This CDR3 contains 15 residues. The germline V gene encodes CDR1 MNHEY and CDR2 SVGAGI. CDR3: CASSYGSGALAEQYF. CDR3 bases: TGTGCCAGCAGTTACGGGTCAGGGGCTCTTGCAGAGCAGTACTTC.

The chain carries TRBV29-1 and TRBJ1-1; D remains unclear. The V end lost 4 bases, the J end lost 4 bases, and 16 bases lay between the germline ends. The CDR3 contains 14 residues. Germline CDR1 SQVTM, CDR2 ANQGSEA. CDR3 coding DNA: TGCAGCGTTGCCAGCTTGACGGGTGGCACTGAAGCTTTCTTT. It specifies CSVASLTGGTEAFF.

As for this clone: The same CDR3 is also encoded by other DNA sequences in this sample. The chain employs TRBV4-1 and TRBJ2-7; TRBD1 matches at 9 bases. Trimming took 4 bases from V and 3 from J; bases not matched to a gene: 4. The CDR3 totals 14 residues. CDR1 is MGHRA and CDR2 is YSYEKL in the germline V gene. The CDR3 sequence: CASSLGQGLYEQYF. DNA of the CDR3: TGCGCCAGCAGCCTGGGACAGGGACTCTACGAGCAGTACTTC.

In its sample, this clone was seen once. V is TRBV29-1 and J is TRBJ1-2, with 10 bases fitting TRBD1. Unmatched junction bases numbered 9, after V lost 6 bases and J lost 8 bases. The CDR3 covers 13 residues. Germline loops: CDR1 SQVTM, CDR2 ANQGSEA. CDR3 DNA sequence: TGCAGCGTCCGGGACAGGGGATATGGAGGCTACACCTTC. This translates into CSVRDRGYGGYTF.

The chain employs TRBV7-9 and TRBJ1-2; 7 nucleotides agree with TRBD1. The CDR3 is 14 amino acids. With 3 bases clipped from V and 8 bases from J, the junction kept 9 bases outside the gene matches. Germline CDR1 reads SEHNR; CDR2 reads FQNEAQ (reference sequence). The CDR3 is CASSFPGQGGGYTF. The CDR3 bases are TGTGCCAGCAGCTTCCCCGGGCAGGGGGGAGGCTACACCTTC.

The V gene is TRBV19, the J gene TRBJ2-5; 10 nucleotides line up with TRBD1. The tail of the sequence fits TRBJ2-7 better, so the J call may be wrong. Per germline, CDR1 LNHDA and CDR2 SQIVND (reference sequence). The CDR3 runs 14 residues. CDR3 residues: CASRRTGGSYEQYF. The CDR3 coding sequence is TGTGCCAGTAGGCGGACAGGGGGATCCTACGAGCAGTACTTC.

V and J are TRBV10-3 and TRBJ1-2; D gene unclear. There are 10 residues in the CDR3. V lost 6 bases and J lost 10, with 9 bases in between. Germline loops: CDR1 ENHRY, CDR2 SYGVKD. CDR3 sequence: CAIRAEDYTF. CDR3 DNA sequence: TGTGCCATCAGGGCGGAGGACTACACCTTC.

This sequence joins TRBV29-1 and TRBJ2-4, with D perhaps TRBD1 (5 bases). Trimming removed 6 bases from V and 0 bases from J, with 9 bases in between. Germline V lookup: CDR1 SQVTM, CDR2 ANQGSEA. The CDR3 consists of 13 residues. CDR3 sequence: CSVTGPAKNIQYF. The CDR3, as DNA: TGCAGCGTCACAGGACCAGCCAAAAACATTCAGTACTTC.

The rearrangement joins TRBV11-3 to TRBJ1-5; a possible D gene is TRBD1 (5 bases). The CDR3 contains 13 residues. V gave up 5 bases and J gave up 4 bases, with 9 bases separating them. Germline values: CDR1 SGHNT, CDR2 YENEEA. The DNA for the CDR3 is TGTGCCAGCAGCCCCGACAGAAATCAGCCCCAGCATTTT. It specifies CASSPDRNQPQHF.

The rearrangement links TRBV5-1 to TRBJ2-1; 7 nucleotides agree with TRBD2. The V gene end was trimmed by 4 bases and the J gene end by 5 bases; junction bases not matched to a gene: 12. CDR1 is SGHRS and CDR2 is YFSETQ in the germline V gene. This CDR3 is 16 amino acids long. Here the CDR3 DNA reads TGCGCCAGCAGCGCGGGCTGGGAGCGGGGCCACAATGAGCAGTTCTTC. The encoded protein is CASSAGWERGHNEQFF.